This entry lists 2 T cell receptor beta chains sequenced from one sample in a study of Ad26.COV2.S vaccination and SARS-CoV-2 variants. The treatment is: roughly 20 received Ad26.COV2.S at low or high dose, single or two shots; five or six received placebo; per-sample allocation not given. Each sample was drawn 63 days after the first injection (of vaccine or placebo). Sequenced by immunoSEQ multiplex PCR; TCRdb stores in-frame clones only, minus some. The data show 300,000 to 350,000 clones, about nine tenths seen once. This specimen consisted of peripheral blood, obtained in a trial of Ad26.COV2.S vaccine versus placebo. The receptor source for this set is a person aged 18-65 years who received the Ad26.COV2.S COVID-19 vaccine or a placebo.

V is TRBV7-8 and J is TRBJ2-7; TRBD1 might be the D (5 bases). The CDR3 extends over 13 amino acids. In germline, CDR1 is SGHVS, CDR2 FQNEAQ. Trimming took 3 bases from V and 1 from J, leaving 7 bases between them. CDR3 amino acids: CASSFAGSYEQYV. Here the CDR3 DNA reads TGTGCCAGCAGCTTCGCAGGGTCCTACGAGCAGTACGTC.

This chain joins TRBV30 and TRBJ1-6; 9 bases agree with TRBD1. V lost 7 bases, J lost 7 bases, and 14 bases stayed unmatched. This CDR3 is 16 amino acids long. CDR1 is GTSNPN and CDR2 is SVGIG in the germline V gene (reference sequence). Here the CDR3 reads CALHLGQGFLNSPLHF. Written as DNA, the CDR3 is TGTGCCTTACACCTGGGACAGGGCTTCTTGAATTCACCCCTCCACTTT.